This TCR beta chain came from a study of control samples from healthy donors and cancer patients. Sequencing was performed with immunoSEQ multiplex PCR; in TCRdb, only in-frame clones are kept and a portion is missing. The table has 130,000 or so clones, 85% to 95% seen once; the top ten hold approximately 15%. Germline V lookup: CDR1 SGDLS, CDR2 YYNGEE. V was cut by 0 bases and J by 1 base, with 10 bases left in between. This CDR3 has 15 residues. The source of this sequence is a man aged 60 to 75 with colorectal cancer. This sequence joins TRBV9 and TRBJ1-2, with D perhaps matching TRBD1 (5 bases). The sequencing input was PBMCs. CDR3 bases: TGTGCCAGCAGCGTAGGACCGGGGGTTAACTATGGCTACACCTTC. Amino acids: CASSVGPGVNYGYTF.